These T cell receptor beta chains were read from a single sample in a study of T-cell reconstitution after alpha-beta-depleted transplantation in children. TCRdb re-analysed the PCR reads in MiXCR, keeping a single row per CDR3 protein. The data hold more than 150,000 distinct CDR3 sequences, with about 6.8% observed a single time. Sequences were derived from PBMCs from the stem cell graft donor, sampled from the stem cell graft. The receptors shown here come from a human donor who donated a stem cell graft to a child with Wiskott-Aldrich syndrome. Both conserved end residues are part of each CDR3. The order of the fields is D gene, J gene, clone size, V gene, CDR3 DNA, CDR3 protein. The D gene is left open where the match is weak. The size entry is marked missing in some rows and otherwise reads once, few, many or a size class.

.,TRBJ1-5,many,TRBV20-1,TGCAGTGCTAGAGATAATGAGGGCAATCAGCCCCAGCATTTT,CSARDNEGNQPQHF
.,TRBJ1-1,few,TRBV4-1,TGCGCCAGCAGCCTACACAGGGTTGTGGGCACTGAAGCTTTCTTT,CASSLHRVVGTEAFF
.,TRBJ1-1,many,TRBV10-3,TGTGCCATCAGGTCCGAATTTTCTGAAGCTTTCTTT,CAIRSEFSEAFF
.,TRBJ1-5,.,TRBV5-5,TGTGCCAGCAGCTTCGAGGGTTTGGGCAATCAGCCCCAGCATTTT,CASSFEGLGNQPQHF
.,TRBJ2-1,once,TRBV12-3/TRBV12-4,TGTGCCAGCAGCGTGTTGGGCTACAATGAGCAGTTCTTC,CASSVLGYNEQFF
TRBD1,TRBJ1-6,.,TRBV20-1,TGCAGTGCTCCCGCGGACAGGGCCACCTTGGTATCACCCCTCCACTTT,CSAPADRATLVSPLHF
.,TRBJ1-1,.,TRBV6-5,TGTGCCAGCAGTTACGCCCGGGGGCGGTTGAACACTGAAGCTTTCTTT,CASSYARGRLNTEAFF
TRBD1,TRBJ2-4,.,TRBV11-3,TGTGCCAGCAGCCTTCGGACAGGGGTGAGGAACATTCAGTACTTC,CASSLRTGVRNIQYF
.,TRBJ2-7,many,TRBV6-1,TGTGCCAGCAGTGAGATACCCAGGCCGAGTGGGTACGAGCAGTACTTC,CASSEIPRPSGYEQYF
TRBD1,TRBJ1-3,.,TRBV20-1,TGCAGTGCTAGTCCGACGGGACAGCGGAGAGACACCATATATTTT,CSASPTGQRRDTIYF
.,TRBJ2-2,many,TRBV10-2,TGCGCCAGCGAGTCGGGCGGGACCGGGGAGCTGTTTTTT,CASESGGTGELFF
.,TRBJ1-3,many,TRBV6-5,TGTGCCAGCAGTTTTGGGACCGGGGGGCCTGGAAACACCATATATTTT,CASSFGTGGPGNTIYF
.,TRBJ1-3,.,TRBV10-3,TGTGCCATCAGTGAGTCAGTTGTCTCTGGAAACACCATATATTTT,CAISESVVSGNTIYF
.,TRBJ1-5,many,TRBV5-4,TGTGCCAGCAGCTTGAAGGGAAATCAGCCCCAGCATTTT,CASSLKGNQPQHF
TRBD2,TRBJ2-3,many,TRBV11-2,TGTGCCAGCAGCTATACTAGCGGAAGAAGCACAGATACGCAGTATTTT,CASSYTSGRSTDTQYF
TRBD1,TRBJ1-1,many,TRBV10-3,TGTGCCATCAGTGTCAACAGGGGCAGGAACACTGAAGCTTTCTTT,CAISVNRGRNTEAFF
.,TRBJ1-4,many,TRBV20-1,TGCAGTGCTAGAGATGACTTAGGGTCGAGTGAAAAACTGTTTTTT,CSARDDLGSSEKLFF
TRBD2,TRBJ2-5,many,TRBV11-3,TGTGCCAGCAGCTCTACCGGGACTACCACTCTGGAGACCCAGTACTTC,CASSSTGTTTLETQYF
.,TRBJ2-7,.,TRBV3-1,TGTGCCTGCTGTTATATAACCGGGTCCACACTCTCACCAATTTACGAGCAGTACTTC,CACCYITGSTLSPIYEQYF
.,TRBJ1-1,many,TRBV30,TGTGCCTGGAGTGTACTGGAGGTGGGGGAAGCTTTCTTT,CAWSVLEVGEAFF